This T cell receptor beta chain was captured by sequencing in a study of glioma-infiltrating T cells after dendritic cell vaccination. Time point noted: after dendritic cell vaccination, including at tumor progression/relapse. The primer mix had 60 V beta and 13 J beta primers. TCRdb's table, derived via immunoSEQ multiplex PCR, lists solely in-frame clones and lacks some. The data contain under 130,000 clones, around 90% of them seen just once; the ten biggest clones take up roughly 3%. Unmatched junction bases numbered 7, after V lost 8 bases and J lost 6 bases. The CDR3 spans 15 residues. Germline V gene sequence: CDR1 MNHEY, CDR2 SMNVEV (reference sequence).

The clonotype originates from a human donor with glioblastoma. The sequenced sample was blood, obtained after dendritic cell vaccination. The chain uses TRBV27 and TRBJ1-6; TRBD1 matches at 10 bases. The CDR3 sequence is CASRIRTGGNSPLHF. CDR3 bases: TGTGCCAGCCGAATAAGGACAGGGGGTAATTCACCCCTCCACTTT.